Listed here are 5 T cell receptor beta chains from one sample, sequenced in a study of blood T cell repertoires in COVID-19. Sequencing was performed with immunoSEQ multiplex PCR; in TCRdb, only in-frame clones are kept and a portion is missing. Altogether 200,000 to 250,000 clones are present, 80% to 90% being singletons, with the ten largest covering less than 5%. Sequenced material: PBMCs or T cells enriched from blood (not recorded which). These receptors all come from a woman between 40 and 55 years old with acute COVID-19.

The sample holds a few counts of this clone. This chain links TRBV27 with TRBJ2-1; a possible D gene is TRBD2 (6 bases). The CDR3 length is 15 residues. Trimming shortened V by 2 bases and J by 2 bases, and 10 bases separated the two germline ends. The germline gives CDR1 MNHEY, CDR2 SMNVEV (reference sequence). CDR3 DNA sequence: TGTGCCAGCAGTTTAGCGGGGCCCGCCTACAATGAGCAGTTCTTC. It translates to CASSLAGPAYNEQFF.

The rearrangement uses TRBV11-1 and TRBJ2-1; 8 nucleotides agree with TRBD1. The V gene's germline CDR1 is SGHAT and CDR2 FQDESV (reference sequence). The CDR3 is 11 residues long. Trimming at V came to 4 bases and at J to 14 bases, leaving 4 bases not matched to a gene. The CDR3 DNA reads TGTGCCAGCAGCTCGGGACAGGTAAAGTTCTTC. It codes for CASSSGQVKFF. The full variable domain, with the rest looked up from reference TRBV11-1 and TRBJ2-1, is EAEVAQSPRYKITEKSQAVAFWCDPISGHATLYWYRQILGQGPELLVQFQDESVVDDSQLPKDRFSAERLKGVDSTLKIQPAELGDSAMYLCASSSGQVKFFGPGTRLTVL.

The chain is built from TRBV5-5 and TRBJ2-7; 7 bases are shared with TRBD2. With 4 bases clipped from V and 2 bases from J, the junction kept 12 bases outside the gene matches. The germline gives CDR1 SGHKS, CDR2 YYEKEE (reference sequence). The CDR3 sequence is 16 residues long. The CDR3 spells CASSPTLARGTYEQYF. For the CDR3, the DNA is TGTGCCAGCAGCCCCACCCTAGCGCGGGGGACCTACGAGCAGTACTTC.

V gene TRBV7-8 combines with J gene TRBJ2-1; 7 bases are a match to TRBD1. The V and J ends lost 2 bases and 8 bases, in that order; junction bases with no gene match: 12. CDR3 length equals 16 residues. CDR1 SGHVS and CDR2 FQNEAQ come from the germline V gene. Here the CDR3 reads CASSLSGTVRFDEQFF. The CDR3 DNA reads TGTGCCAGCAGCTTATCCGGGACAGTACGCTTCGATGAGCAGTTCTTC.

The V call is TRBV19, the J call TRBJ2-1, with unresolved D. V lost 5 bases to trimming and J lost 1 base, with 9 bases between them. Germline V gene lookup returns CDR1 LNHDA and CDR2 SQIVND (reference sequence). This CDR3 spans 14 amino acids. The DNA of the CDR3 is TGTGCCAGTAGTCCGCAGTTGTCCTACAATGAGCAGTTCTTC. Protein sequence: CASSPQLSYNEQFF. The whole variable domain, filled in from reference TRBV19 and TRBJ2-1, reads DGGITQSPKYLFRKEGQNVTLSCEQNLNHDAMYWYRQDPGQGLRLIYYSQIVNDFQKGDIAEGYSVSREKKESFPLTVTSAQKNPTAFYLCASSPQLSYNEQFFGPGTRLTVL.